Below, one TCR beta chain is given with its context. Its antigen is still unknown. The CDR3 end falls 3 residues outside the read, so it is completed with the germline J gene. The sample is drawn from a study of T cell clonality in common variable immunodeficiency. Study results and limitations: Shared TCRbeta clones were fewer between CVID subjects than controls. Common variable immunodeficiency TCR beta sequences reportedly had fewer deletions and N-nucleotide insertions.

CVID meant reduced serum IgG, IgA and/or IgM plus specific antibody deficiency. Blood came from CVID subjects not ill and not taking immunomodulatory or immunosuppressive medication. TCRdb keeps only in-frame clones here, not all; method: immunoSEQ multiplex PCR. There are around 3,700 clones in the sample, none observed a single time. V lost 2 bases and J lost 4; bases outside the gene matches: 6. Germline CDR1 and CDR2: LNHDA and SQIVND (reference sequence). This CDR3 spans 16 amino acids. The sequencing input was peripheral blood mononuclear cells. This rearrangement joins TRBV19 to TRBJ2-1; 9 nucleotides line up with TRBD2. This clonotype originated in a human donor with common variable immunodeficiency. CDR3 DNA, as far as it was read: TGTGCCAGTAGTATATCTCCTAGCGGGGCATACAATGAG. Its translation: CASSISPSGAYNE. The complete CDR3 reads CASSISPSGAYNEQFF. The full variable domain, rest sourced from reference TRBV19 and TRBJ2-1, is DGGITQSPKYLFRKEGQNVTLSCEQNLNHDAMYWYRQDPGQGLRLIYYSQIVNDFQKGDIAEGYSVSREKKESFPLTVTSAQKNPTAFYLCASSISPSGAYNEQFFGPGTRLTVL.